The 10 T cell receptor beta chains listed next were all sequenced from one sample in a study of radiotherapy plus CTLA-4 blockade in lung cancer. The assay was immunoSEQ multiplex PCR, and TCRdb's table has in-frame clones only and misses some. Found here are about 49,000 clones, about 88% of them singletons; the top ten hold almost 8%. The sample was peripheral blood, taken from a patient treated with radiotherapy plus ipilimumab. These receptor sequences come from a human donor with non-small cell lung cancer whose response to radiotherapy plus ipilimumab could not be evaluated.

The chain combines TRBV10-2 with TRBJ2-1; TRBD2 matches 7 bases. Trimming removed 2 bases from V and 6 bases from J; junction bases left unmatched: 7. This CDR3 has 15 residues. The germline V gene encodes CDR1 WSHSY and CDR2 SAAADI. In DNA, the CDR3 is TGCGCCAGCAGTGAGCCGGGACTACAGATCAATGAGCAGTTCTTC. The encoded protein is CASSEPGLQINEQFF.

The rearrangement uses TRBV11-3 and TRBJ2-1, with TRBD2 identical over 11 bases. The V segment lost 1 base and the J segment 12 bases; nucleotides outside the gene matches: 8. Germline CDR1 SGHNT, CDR2 YENEEA. CDR3 length equals 15 residues. CDR3 amino acids: CASSLGSTSGGWQFF. DNA of the CDR3: TGTGCCAGCAGCTTAGGGTCTACTAGCGGGGGTTGGCAGTTCTTC. The entire variable domain, with the rest obtained from reference TRBV11-3 and TRBJ2-1, is as follows: EAGVVQSPRYKIIEKKQPVAFWCNPISGHNTLYWYLQNLGQGPELLIRYENEEAVDDSQLPKDRFSAERLKGVDSTLKIQPAELGDSAVYLCASSLGSTSGGWQFFGPGTRLTVL.

This chain joins TRBV19 and TRBJ1-1; 7 nucleotides agree with TRBD1. This CDR3 is 14 amino acids long. Germline CDR1 reads LNHDA; CDR2 reads SQIVND (reference sequence). V lost 4 bases, J lost 4 bases, and 6 bases stayed unmatched. This CDR3 reads CASSTDRDGTEAFF. The CDR3 coding sequence is TGTGCCAGTAGTACAGACAGGGATGGCACTGAAGCTTTCTTT.

This clone was picked up a small number of times. The gene calls are TRBV7-6 and TRBJ2-1; tentative D call: TRBD2 (6 bases). The CDR3 has 12 amino acids. Germline V CDR1 and CDR2: SGHVS, FNYEAQ. V lost 4 bases and J lost 5, with 6 bases in between. As DNA, the CDR3 is TGTGCCAGCAGCTGGGGGGACAATGAGCAGTTCTTC. It yields the protein CASSWGDNEQFF. Combining the CDR3 with reference TRBV7-6 and TRBJ2-1 gives the whole variable domain GAGVSQSPRYKVTKRGQDVALRCDPISGHVSLYWYRQALGQGPEFLTYFNYEAQQDKSGLPNDRFSAERPEGSISTLTIQRTEQRDSAMYRCASSWGDNEQFFGPGTRLTVL.

This chain links TRBV2 with TRBJ1-4; tentatively, D is TRBD1 (6 bases). V lost 4 bases and J lost 5, with 11 bases in between. The V gene's germline CDR1 is SNHLY and CDR2 FYNNEI. The CDR3 sequence is 14 residues long. This chain's CDR3 is CASSAGRGNEKLFF. As DNA, the CDR3 is TGTGCCAGCAGTGCCGGCAGGGGAAATGAAAAACTGTTTTTT.

V is TRBV7-2 and J is TRBJ2-7; 9 bases are a match to TRBD2. J gave up 2 bases and V 3 bases, and 5 bases lay outside the gene matches. CDR3 size: 15 residues. Germline-derived CDR1 and CDR2 are SGHTA and FQGNSA. As DNA, the CDR3 is TGTGCCAGCAGCTTTGAGGCGGGAGGGCCCTACGAGCAGTACTTC. As protein: CASSFEAGGPYEQYF.

The chain employs TRBV19 and TRBJ2-7; 7 bases fit TRBD2. The trim removed 3 bases at V and 0 bases at J, leaving 5 bases unmatched. The CDR3 has 15 residues. From germline, CDR1 is LNHDA and CDR2 SQIVND (reference sequence). The DNA for the CDR3 is TGTGCCAGTAGTATCTACGGGGGGACCTCCTACGAGCAGTACTTC. Protein product: CASSIYGGTSYEQYF. Together with reference TRBV19 and TRBJ2-7, the CDR3 gives the full variable domain: DGGITQSPKYLFRKEGQNVTLSCEQNLNHDAMYWYRQDPGQGLRLIYYSQIVNDFQKGDIAEGYSVSREKKESFPLTVTSAQKNPTAFYLCASSIYGGTSYEQYFGPGTRLTVT.

The V call is TRBV25-1, the J call TRBJ2-5; 9 bases align to TRBD2. Trimming at V came to 3 bases and at J to 3 bases, leaving 5 bases not matched to a gene. Germline CDR1 and CDR2: MGHDK and SYGVNS. This CDR3 comprises 15 residues. CDR3 sequence reads: CASSDLGLAKETQYF. CDR3 DNA: TGTGCCAGCAGTGATCTGGGACTAGCAAAAGAGACCCAGTACTTC.

This sequence joins TRBV7-9 and TRBJ2-3; 7 nucleotides match TRBD1. The V and J ends lost 5 bases and 5 bases, in that order; junction bases with no gene match: 16. Germline loops: CDR1 SEHNR, CDR2 FQNEAQ (reference sequence). The CDR3 totals 17 residues. CDR3 sequence: CASSPTTGFKLQDTQYF. Written as DNA, the CDR3 is TGTGCCAGCAGCCCCACGACAGGGTTTAAACTTCAAGATACGCAGTATTTT.

The chain joins TRBV5-6 to TRBJ1-6; D call uncertain. This CDR3 has 14 residues. The V end lost 4 bases, the J end lost 6 bases, and 11 bases lay between the germline ends. Germline CDR1 SGHDT, CDR2 YYEEEE. The CDR3 here is CASSALNTNSPLHF. The CDR3, as DNA: TGTGCCAGCAGCGCGCTCAATACTAATTCACCCCTCCACTTT. The entire variable domain, with the rest obtained from reference TRBV5-6 and TRBJ1-6, is as follows: DAGVTQSPTHLIKTRGQQVTLRCSPKSGHDTVSWYQQALGQGPQFIFQYYEEEERQRGNFPDRFSGHQFPNYSSELNVNALLLGDSALYLCASSALNTNSPLHFGNGTRLTVT.